Listed below are T cell receptor beta chains from one sample, sequenced in a study of control samples from healthy donors and cancer patients. Profiled with immunoSEQ multiplex PCR; TCRdb holds only in-frame clones, not every one. The repertoire holds 110,000 to 150,000 clones, with 91% as singletons. The sample consisted of blood. The receptors stem from a man younger than 35 in good health. Both conserved end residues are part of each CDR3. The D gene is left open where the match is weak. Expanded clones are given a class, and other clones once, few, many or no size at all.

size	D	V	J	CDR3	DNA
NA	TRBD2	TRBV20-1	TRBJ2-3	CSASSAGLVIRTDTQYF	TGCAGTGCTAGTTCTGCGGGACTAGTAATTAGGACAGATACGCAGTATTTT
NA	NA	TRBV4-3	TRBJ1-5	CASSQAPSGQPQHF	TGCGCCAGCAGCCAAGCCCCCTCGGGGCAGCCCCAGCATTTT
once	NA	TRBV19	TRBJ1-2	CASSIAGNPWANYGYTF	TGTGCCAGTAGTATTGCGGGAAACCCATGGGCTAACTATGGCTACACCTTC
NA	NA	TRBV5-6	TRBJ2-5	CASSLSGVETQYF	TGTGCCAGCAGCTTGTCGGGGGTCGAGACCCAGTACTTC
once	NA	TRBV9	TRBJ2-1	CASSVEPMTSEQFF	TGTGCCAGCAGCGTAGAGCCCATGACTAGTGAGCAGTTCTTC
NA	TRBD2	TRBV27	TRBJ2-2	CASSPPGLVAGELFF	TGTGCCAGCAGTCCTCCGGGACTAGTTGCCGGGGAGCTGTTTTTT
once	NA	TRBV7-9	TRBJ1-2	CASSPDSYGYTF	TGTGCCAGCAGCCCGGACAGCTATGGCTACACCTTC
NA	NA	TRBV20-1	TRBJ1-2	CSASSDRGYTF	TGCAGTGCTAGCTCTGACAGAGGCTACACCTTC
NA	TRBD1	TRBV7-6	TRBJ1-1	CASSFTGDWPEAFF	TGTGCCAGCAGCTTCACAGGGGATTGGCCTGAAGCTTTCTTT
NA	NA	TRBV5-4	TRBJ1-2	CASSLEGGRVDGYTF	TGTGCCAGCAGCTTGGAGGGGGGGCGCGTTGATGGCTACACCTTC
NA	NA	TRBV30	TRBJ1-1	CAWSMGGEAFF	TGTGCCTGGAGTATGGGAGGTGAAGCTTTCTTT
NA	NA	TRBV7-2	TRBJ2-1	CASSLGGRWDEQFF	TGTGCCAGCAGCTTGGGGGGGCGGTGGGATGAGCAGTTCTTC
once	NA	TRBV7-2	TRBJ2-7	CASSFQRGHVDEQYF	TGTGCCAGCAGCTTTCAACGGGGTCATGTAGACGAGCAGTACTTC
NA	NA	TRBV5-4	TRBJ1-4	CASAEWGKGEKLFF	TGTGCCAGCGCGGAGTGGGGGAAAGGCGAAAAACTGTTTTTT
NA	NA	TRBV11-3	TRBJ1-4	CASRVLGQSNEKLFF	TGTGCCAGCAGGGTACTAGGGCAGTCTAATGAAAAACTGTTTTTT
NA	TRBD2	TRBV2	TRBJ2-3	CASNPHSGGGTDTQYF	TGTGCCAGCAATCCGCATAGCGGGGGGGGGACAGATACGCAGTATTTT
NA	NA	TRBV5-4	TRBJ2-5	CASSSWGTFQETQYF	TGTGCCAGCAGCTCGTGGGGGACATTCCAAGAGACCCAGTACTTC
NA	TRBD2	TRBV15	TRBJ2-5	CATSPRALLAGGLQYF	TGTGCCACCAGCCCCCGAGCACTACTAGCGGGGGGGCTCCAGTACTTC
NA	TRBD1	TRBV11-2	TRBJ2-7	CASSLEPWTGGAYEQYF	TGTGCCAGCAGCTTAGAGCCTTGGACAGGGGGAGCCTACGAGCAGTACTTC
NA	NA	TRBV23-1	TRBJ1-5	CASSQSKSGGNQPQHF	TGCGCCAGCAGTCAATCGAAGTCGGGGGGCAATCAGCCCCAGCATTTT
NA	TRBD1	TRBV7-9	TRBJ2-1	CASSSTWTGVVNEQFF	TGTGCCAGCAGCTCAACTTGGACAGGGGTCGTCAATGAGCAGTTCTTC
once	NA	TRBV28	TRBJ1-5	CASSPRTWQPQHF	TGTGCCAGCAGTCCACGGACTTGGCAGCCCCAGCATTTT
NA	NA	TRBV4-2	TRBJ1-1	CASSQESGIPEAFF	TGTGCCAGCAGCCAAGAATCAGGGATCCCTGAAGCTTTCTTT
NA	TRBD1	TRBV5-1	TRBJ2-1	CASSLIQGAYEQFF	TGCGCCAGCAGCTTGATTCAGGGGGCATATGAGCAGTTCTTC
once	NA	TRBV6-5	TRBJ1-2	CASRNPEGFGYTF	TGTGCCAGCAGAAATCCGGAGGGGTTCGGCTACACCTTC
NA	NA	TRBV28	TRBJ2-3	CASSWTRDTQYF	TGTGCCAGCAGTTGGACTCGGGATACGCAGTATTTT
NA	NA	TRBV7-9	TRBJ1-1	CASSLARATEAFF	TGTGCCAGCAGCTTAGCGCGGGCTACTGAAGCTTTCTTT
NA	TRBD1	TRBV7-9	TRBJ1-2	CASSLAQGRSYGYTF	TGTGCCAGCAGCTTGGCACAGGGGAGGAGCTATGGCTACACCTTC
NA	NA	TRBV6-6	TRBJ2-7	CASRPRDTSYEQYF	TGTGCCAGCCGGCCTCGGGACACCTCCTACGAGCAGTACTTC
NA	NA	TRBV4-1	TRBJ2-2	CASSFPRGGNTGELFF	TGCGCCAGCAGCTTCCCTAGGGGGGGGAACACCGGGGAGCTGTTTTTT
NA	TRBD2	TRBV10-1	TRBJ2-1	CASSATSGSYNEQFF	TGCGCCAGCAGTGCGACTAGCGGGTCCTACAATGAGCAGTTCTTC
NA	NA	TRBV19	TRBJ1-4	CASSGSRDPNEKLFF	TGTGCCAGTAGTGGGTCCAGGGACCCTAATGAAAAACTGTTTTTT
NA	TRBD1	TRBV27	TRBJ2-1	CASSKDRFYNEQFF	TGTGCCAGCAGTAAGGACAGGTTCTACAATGAGCAGTTCTTC
NA	NA	TRBV5-4	TRBJ1-4	CASSSGRSATNEKLFF	TGTGCCAGCAGCTCGGGGCGGTCTGCAACTAATGAAAAACTGTTTTTT
once	NA	TRBV5-4	TRBJ2-1	CASSLTGSYNEQFF	TGTGCCAGCAGCCTTACGGGTTCCTACAATGAGCAGTTCTTC
NA	NA	TRBV7-9	TRBJ1-1	CASSSDRNTEAFF	TGTGCCAGCAGCTCGGACAGGAACACTGAAGCTTTCTTT
NA	TRBD1	TRBV5-1	TRBJ2-1	CASSPDRGSNEQFF	TGCGCCAGCAGCCCGGACAGGGGAAGTAATGAGCAGTTCTTC
NA	TRBD1	TRBV28	TRBJ1-2	CASRSPPGQGATYGYTF	TGTGCCAGCAGGTCCCCCCCGGGACAGGGGGCGACCTATGGCTACACCTTC
NA	NA	TRBV18	TRBJ2-7	CASSPVGTSYEQYF	TGTGCCAGCTCACCTGTTGGGACCTCCTACGAGCAGTACTTC
NA	NA	TRBV7-2	TRBJ2-3	CASSLEGTSTDTQYF	TGTGCCAGCAGCTTAGAAGGGACTAGCACAGATACGCAGTATTTT
NA	NA	TRBV27	TRBJ2-2	CASSFFGAGELFF	TGTGCCAGCAGTTTTTTTGGTGCCGGGGAGCTGTTTTTT
NA	TRBD1	TRBV5-1	TRBJ2-1	CASSSGTDYNEQFF	TGCGCCAGCAGCTCCGGGACAGACTACAATGAGCAGTTCTTC
NA	TRBD1	TRBV2	TRBJ1-4	CATLRGTNEKLFF	TGTGCCACCCTCAGGGGGACTAATGAAAAACTGTTTTTT
NA	NA	TRBV6-5	TRBJ1-2	CASSQGYDYGYTF	TGTGCCAGCAGCCAGGGTTACGACTATGGCTACACCTTC
NA	NA	TRBV7-3	TRBJ1-2	CASKDAGEVGYTF	TGTGCCAGCAAAGATGCAGGGGAGGTTGGCTACACCTTC
NA	NA	TRBV7-9	TRBJ2-5	CASSLGLWGSYQETQYF	TGTGCCAGCAGCTTAGGTTTGTGGGGGTCATACCAAGAGACCCAGTACTTC
many	TRBD2	TRBV6-1	TRBJ2-3	CASSEGLGLATDTQYF	TGTGCCAGCAGTGAAGGGTTGGGACTAGCGACAGATACGCAGTATTTT
NA	NA	TRBV30	TRBJ1-2	CAWSVGGGQPFF	TGTGCCTGGAGTGTAGGGGGAGGTCAACCCTTCTTC
NA	NA	TRBV4-1	TRBJ1-1	CASSQEDSSNTEAFF	TGCGCCAGCAGCCAAGAGGACAGTTCGAACACTGAAGCTTTCTTT
once	TRBD1	TRBV5-4	TRBJ2-3	CASSEDRARNTQYF	TGTGCCAGCAGCGAGGACAGGGCCCGGAATACGCAGTATTTT
NA	NA	TRBV5-4	TRBJ2-2	CASSQEASGELFF	TGTGCCAGCAGCCAGGAAGCATCCGGGGAGCTGTTTTTT